The 29 T cell receptor beta chains listed next were all sequenced from one sample in a study of blood T cell repertoires in COVID-19. TCRdb keeps only in-frame clones here, not all; method: immunoSEQ multiplex PCR. In the table there are 200,000 to 250,000 clones, 85% to 90% of which are singletons. Sequenced input: PBMCs or T cells enriched from blood (not recorded which). The receptors stem from a woman in her forties or fifties who had recovered from COVID-19.

The chain combines TRBV7-2 with TRBJ2-1; TRBD2 matches at 10 bases. CDR3 length: 14 residues. Germline CDR1 is SGHTA and CDR2 is FQGNSA. Germline trimming cut 2 bases from V and 5 bases from J; bases unmatched to any gene: 0. Written as DNA, the CDR3 is TGTGCCAGCAGCTTACTAGCGGGAGACAATGAGCAGTTCTTC. It yields the protein CASSLLAGDNEQFF.

The chain employs TRBV5-1 and TRBJ2-3; 9 nucleotides align to TRBD2. V lost 4 bases and J lost 4; bases outside the gene matches: 10. The CDR3 length is 16 residues. The germline gives CDR1 SGHRS, CDR2 YFSETQ. This chain's CDR3 is CASSAGLALSADTQYF. DNA of the CDR3: TGCGCCAGCAGCGCCGGACTAGCGTTATCCGCAGATACGCAGTATTTT.

Comment on this clone: Other nucleotide sequences from this sample produce the same CDR3. The rearrangement joins TRBV12-3 or TRBV12-4 to TRBJ1-5; the D is unclear. The CDR3 runs 13 residues. The ends were cut back, 2 bases at V and 5 bases at J, with 7 bases in the middle. The CDR3 protein is CASSLSQDQPQHF. CDR3 in DNA: TGTGCCAGCAGTTTATCGCAGGATCAGCCCCAGCATTTT.

About this clone itself: Other DNA sequences from this sample encode an identical CDR3 as well. V is TRBV10-1 and J is TRBJ2-7; D perhaps matches TRBD1 (5 bases). The V gene lost 2 bases and the J gene lost 3 bases, with 5 bases spanning the gap. Germline CDR1 is WNHNN and CDR2 is SYGVQD (reference sequence). The CDR3 extends over 12 amino acids. CDR3 in DNA: TGCGCCAGCAGTGAGACAGGCTACGAGCAGTACTTC. Its protein is CASSETGYEQYF.

V is TRBV14 and J is TRBJ2-5, with D unclear. The germline V gene encodes CDR1 SGHDN and CDR2 FVKESK. Trimming removed 0 bases at V and 1 base at J, with 9 bases between. The CDR3 loop spans 15 amino acids. The DNA for the CDR3 is TGTGCCAGCAGCCAAGATCGTGTCCTCCAAGAGACCCAGTACTTC. Translation gives CASSQDRVLQETQYF. The full variable domain, completed using reference TRBV14 and TRBJ2-5, is EAGVTQFPSHSVIEKGQTVTLRCDPISGHDNLYWYRRVMGKEIKFLLHFVKESKQDESGMPNNRFLAERTGGTYSTLKVQPAELEDSGVYFCASSQDRVLQETQYFGPGTRLLVL.

This clone appeared a few times. The chain joins TRBV7-6 to TRBJ2-1; D perhaps matches TRBD2 (6 bases). The CDR3 runs 17 residues. The germline CDR1 and CDR2 sequences are SGHVS and FNYEAQ. Trimming pared 4 bases from V and 11 bases from J, leaving 27 bases between. The CDR3 loop is CASSSFSGMAGPPQQFF. CDR3 sequence (DNA): TGTGCCAGCAGCTCGTTTAGCGGAATGGCGGGCCCGCCGCAGCAGTTCTTC.

This chain connects TRBV5-8 to TRBJ2-5; 14 positions match TRBD2. Germline CDR1 SGHTS, CDR2 YDEGEE. J lost 2 bases, V lost 4 bases, and 7 bases had no gene match. CDR3 length: 17 amino acids. This CDR3 is CASSAGLAGAGQETQYF. For the CDR3, the DNA is TGTGCCAGCAGCGCGGGACTAGCGGGAGCCGGTCAAGAGACCCAGTACTTC.

In DNA form, the CDR3 reads TGCGCCAGTGGAGACGGAACCACAGATACGCAGTATTTT. The encoded protein is CASGDGTTDTQYF. The chain is built from TRBV5-1 and TRBJ2-3; D call uncertain. The germline V gene has CDR1 SGHRS and CDR2 YFSETQ. The germline V and J ends were trimmed by 8 bases and 2 bases, with 12 bases remaining between them. The CDR3 sequence is 13 residues long.

The chain carries TRBV2 and TRBJ2-3; 8 bases are shared with TRBD2. The CDR3 is 15 residues long. Trimming removed 3 bases from V and 4 bases from J; junction bases left unmatched: 6. CDR1 and CDR2 from the germline V gene are SNHLY and FYNNEI. The CDR3 sequence: CASSDLAGQADTQYF. Here the CDR3 DNA reads TGTGCCAGCAGTGACCTAGCGGGTCAGGCAGATACGCAGTATTTT.

The table lists this clone with a few counts. This rearrangement joins TRBV2 to TRBJ2-2; a weak D match, TRBD2 (6 bases). Germline CDR1 is SNHLY and CDR2 is FYNNEI. CDR3 size: 13 residues. V was cut by 7 bases and J by 7 bases, with 13 bases left in between. CDR3 loop: CASTGEYGGELFF. The CDR3 DNA is TGTGCCAGCACGGGGGAGTATGGCGGGGAGCTGTTTTTT.

The genes are TRBV29-1 and TRBJ2-5; D not resolved. V dropped 4 bases and J dropped 5 bases, with 11 bases sitting between them. The CDR3 spans 12 residues. CDR1 SQVTM and CDR2 ANQGSEA come from the germline V gene. The CDR3 bases are TGCAGCGTTGTGTGGGTCGGGGAGACCCAGTACTTC. It codes for CSVVWVGETQYF.

The chain recombines TRBV7-2 with TRBJ1-2; a weak D match, TRBD1 (6 bases). The germline V and J ends were trimmed by 5 bases and 2 bases, with 15 bases remaining between them. The germline CDR1 and CDR2 sequences are SGHTA and FQGNSA. This CDR3 is built from 15 residues. CDR3 residues: CASSVSPDRNYGYTF. Written as DNA, the CDR3 is TGTGCCAGCAGCGTTTCCCCCGACAGGAACTATGGCTACACCTTC.

V usage is TRBV5-8 and J usage is TRBJ1-2, with D hard to call. Germline CDR1 and CDR2: SGHTS and YDEGEE. The CDR3 spans 13 residues. Trimming took off 4 bases at V and 4 bases at J, with 11 bases between the two ends. The CDR3, as DNA: TGTGCCAGCAGCCGGACGGGGATCTATGGCTACACCTTC. Translated: CASSRTGIYGYTF.

The chain employs TRBV4-1 and TRBJ1-4; the D gene is possibly TRBD1 (5 bases). Per the germline V gene, CDR1 is MGHRA and CDR2 is YSYEKL. Trimming removed 4 bases from V and 0 bases from J, with 30 bases in between. CDR3 length equals 22 residues. The CDR3 DNA sequence: TGCGCCAGCAGCCGCAGGGTAGCTGGGCAGGGTCCTTTTTTTGCAACTAATGAAAAACTGTTTTTT. It specifies CASSRRVAGQGPFFATNEKLFF.

This sequence joins TRBV27 and TRBJ1-2; a weak D match, TRBD1 (6 bases). Deletions cut 6 bases from V and 8 bases from J, with 19 bases between. Germline loops: CDR1 MNHEY, CDR2 SMNVEV (reference sequence). CDR3 length: 14 amino acids. CDR3 protein: CASRLQGSLRGYTF. CDR3 DNA: TGTGCCAGCAGGCTTCAGGGGTCCTTGAGGGGCTACACCTTC.

This sequence joins TRBV12-5 and TRBJ2-3, with D maybe TRBD2 (5 bases). In germline, CDR1 is LGHNT, CDR2 FRNRAP. Trimming left V 6 bases short and J 0 bases short, with 19 bases between. The CDR3 covers 17 residues. The CDR3 reads CASGTGLAPSSTDTQYF. The CDR3 region has the DNA TGTGCTAGTGGGACTGGACTCGCCCCTTCTAGCACAGATACGCAGTATTTT.

This clone was observed a single time. The V gene is TRBV6-4, the J gene TRBJ2-7; 12 bases are a match to TRBD2. CDR1 and CDR2 (germline): MRHNA, SNTAGT. This CDR3 has 20 residues. Losses at the gene ends were 0 bases for V and 2 bases for J; bases not matched to a gene: 14. CDR3 protein: CASSDSSRASGRGSTYEQYF. DNA of the CDR3: TGTGCCAGCAGTGACTCGAGTCGGGCTAGCGGGAGGGGTTCGACCTACGAGCAGTACTTC.

The chain combines TRBV18 with TRBJ2-3; 7 bases fit TRBD2. CDR1 is KGHSH, CDR2 LQKENI, per germline. This CDR3 comprises 16 residues. V trimming: 4 bases; J trimming: 2 bases; junction bases outside the gene matches: 9. CDR3 nucleotides: TGTGCCAGCTCACATAGGAGCGGGGCTTCCACAGATACGCAGTATTTT. This encodes CASSHRSGASTDTQYF.

This clone was observed a single time. V is TRBV25-1 and J is TRBJ2-7, with a possible D match to TRBD1 (6 bases). Germline lookup yields CDR1 MGHDK and CDR2 SYGVNS. Trimming took 4 bases from V and 7 from J, leaving 11 bases between them. This CDR3 spans 12 amino acids. This CDR3 reads CASSVQGGEQYF. The DNA of the CDR3 is TGTGCCAGCAGTGTACAGGGCGGGGAGCAGTACTTC.

This chain joins TRBV7-2 and TRBJ2-1; 7 positions match TRBD2. CDR1 is SGHTA and CDR2 is FQGNSA in the germline V gene. This CDR3 contains 16 residues. V lost 5 bases to trimming and J lost 1 base; unmatched junction nucleotides: 8. CDR3 in DNA: TGTGCCAGCAGCACCAGAGGACTAGGATCCTACAATGAGCAGTTCTTC. Translating it yields CASSTRGLGSYNEQFF.

The chain couples TRBV2 to TRBJ1-1; 9 bases align to TRBD1. V lost 6 bases and J lost 5; bases outside the gene matches: 10. The V gene's germline CDR1 is SNHLY and CDR2 FYNNEI. There are 15 residues in the CDR3. The CDR3 sequence: CASRPDRGDRTEAFF. The CDR3 DNA reads TGTGCCAGCAGACCCGACAGGGGGGATCGGACTGAAGCTTTCTTT.

The chain recombines TRBV6-5 with TRBJ2-3; 13 bases are shared with TRBD2. CDR3 length: 15 residues. CDR1 MNHEY and CDR2 SVGAGI come from the germline V gene. Trimming took 8 bases from V and 4 from J; bases not matched to a gene: 6. CDR3 nucleotide sequence: TGTGCCAGCGGAGGACTAGCGGGAGAGGCAGATACGCAGTATTTT. Protein sequence: CASGGLAGEADTQYF.

The chain uses TRBV7-8 and TRBJ1-5; D may be TRBD1 (6 bases). Germline V gene data show CDR1 as SGHVS and CDR2 as FQNEAQ. Deletions cut 5 bases from V and 1 base from J, with 9 bases between. This CDR3 contains 14 residues. The CDR3 nucleotides are TGTGCCAGCAGCGGCAGGGGAAGCAATCAGCCCCAGCATTTT. Its protein product is CASSGRGSNQPQHF.

The rearrangement links TRBV9 to TRBJ2-1; possibly TRBD1 for D (5 bases). Trimming stripped 0 bases from V and 7 bases from J, with 14 bases between. This CDR3 is built from 15 residues. Germline-derived CDR1 and CDR2 are SGDLS and YYNGEE. CDR3 residues: CASSVGGASGNEQFF. The DNA of the CDR3 is TGTGCCAGCAGCGTAGGGGGCGCATCTGGGAATGAGCAGTTCTTC.

This chain links TRBV28 with TRBJ1-6; the match to TRBD1 covers 12 bases. The CDR3 spans 18 residues. CDR1 and CDR2 from the germline V gene are MDHEN and SYDVKM. Unmatched junction bases numbered 9, after V lost 4 bases and J lost 5 bases. CDR3 amino acids: CASSSGTGGPYDNSPLHF. The CDR3 DNA follows: TGTGCCAGCAGTTCCGGGACAGGGGGCCCCTACGATAATTCACCCCTCCACTTT.

V is TRBV4-1 and J is TRBJ2-3; perhaps TRBD2 as D (5 bases). The CDR3 extends over 15 amino acids. CDR1 is MGHRA and CDR2 is YSYEKL in the germline V gene. Trimming stripped 1 base from V and 6 bases from J, with 14 bases between. The DNA of the CDR3 is TGCGCCAGCAGCCAAGGACGGGATTTCACTGATACGCAGTATTTT. It is translated as CASSQGRDFTDTQYF.

V and J are TRBV30 and TRBJ1-4; no firm D call. The CDR3 consists of 13 residues. CDR1 and CDR2 from the germline V gene are GTSNPN and SVGIG (reference sequence). The V gene lost 3 bases and the J gene lost 0 bases, with 5 bases spanning the gap. The CDR3, as DNA: TGTGCCTGGAGAAGCTCAACTAATGAAAAACTGTTTTTT. Translating gives CAWRSSTNEKLFF.

V is TRBV2 and J is TRBJ2-2; TRBD1 might be the D (6 bases). CDR1 and CDR2 (germline): SNHLY, FYNNEI. The CDR3 extends over 16 amino acids. Trimming removed 1 base at V and 1 base at J, with 10 bases between. As DNA, the CDR3 is TGTGCCAGCAGTGAAGGGACAGTCCTGAACACCGGGGAGCTGTTTTTT. Translating it yields CASSEGTVLNTGELFF.

The rearrangement uses TRBV27 and TRBJ1-1; 8 bases are shared with TRBD1. Trimming removed 7 bases from V and 5 bases from J; junction bases left unmatched: 6. This CDR3 comprises 13 residues. Per germline, CDR1 MNHEY and CDR2 SMNVEV (reference sequence). In DNA form, the CDR3 reads TGTGCCAGCATAACCAGGGGGCGTACTGAAGCTTTCTTT. As protein: CASITRGRTEAFF.